These 20 T cell receptor beta chains were sequenced from one sample in a study of cytomegalovirus exposure and HLA in healthy donors (dated by TCRdb to about 2017). Libraries came from the immunoSEQ multiplex PCR assay. For the multiplex PCR, a mixture combining 60 forward primers for TCR Vbeta segments and 13 reverse primers for TCR Jbeta segments was used. The source is immuneACCESS, and TCRdb retained only in-frame sequences with V and J called. Part of the clones is not carried over; for the studies checked, unresolved V genes explain less than half of this, and the remainder is unexplained. Recorded for this sample are 160,000 or so clones; approximately 76% of them occurred a single time. The ten largest clones add up to 1.3% to 1.5% of the sample. Sequenced input: PBMCs. These TCRs come from a man in his sixties in good health and CMV-seronegative.

The chain carries TRBV7-8 and TRBJ2-3; D remains unclear. Deletions cut 5 bases from V and 0 bases from J, with 9 bases between. Germline CDR1 reads SGHVS; CDR2 reads FQNEAQ. This CDR3 contains 14 residues. For the CDR3, the DNA is TGTGCCAGCAGCCCCCGAGAGAGCACAGATACGCAGTATTTT. This gives the protein CASSPRESTDTQYF.

V usage is TRBV9 and J usage is TRBJ2-3; 8 nucleotides agree with TRBD2. The CDR3 has 15 residues. V lost 6 bases and J lost 2; bases outside the gene matches: 8. Looked up from germline, CDR1 is SGDLS and CDR2 is YYNGEE. This chain's CDR3 is CASTDPGGVTDTQYF. CDR3 nucleotides: TGTGCCAGCACCGATCCGGGGGGGGTCACAGATACGCAGTATTTT.

This clone came up once. J is TRBJ2-1 and V is TRBV6-5, with 7 nucleotides matching TRBD2. The CDR3 has 15 residues. Germline V CDR1 and CDR2: MNHEY, SVGAGI. The junction had 10 bases not matched to a gene; V was cut back by 7 bases and J by 4 bases. The CDR3 sequence is CASNSLGLRYNEQFF. The CDR3 DNA is TGTGCCAGCAACTCCTTGGGACTACGATACAATGAGCAGTTCTTC.

CDR3 DNA: TGTGCCAGCACCCCCGTGGGGGAGCAGGGGGCCTCCGAGCAGTACTTC. Translation gives CASTPVGEQGASEQYF. The genes are TRBV7-6 and TRBJ2-7, with TRBD1 identical over 8 bases. Germline CDR1 SGHVS, CDR2 FNYEAQ. The CDR3 has 16 amino acids. Germline trimming cut 7 bases from V and 6 bases from J; bases unmatched to any gene: 17.

A few counts support this clone. The chain has TRBV18 and TRBJ2-7; the D gene is possibly TRBD1 (6 bases). CDR1 and CDR2 from the germline V gene are KGHSH and LQKENI. This CDR3 is 14 amino acids long. Trimming left V 3 bases short and J 2 bases short, with 11 bases between. The CDR3, as DNA: TGTGCCAGCTCACCGAGAGGGGGAGCCTACGAGCAGTACTTC. This sequence encodes CASSPRGGAYEQYF.

The CDR3 loop is CASTWSQETQYF. CDR3 coding DNA: TGTGCCAGCACATGGAGTCAAGAGACCCAGTACTTC. V usage is TRBV7-9 and J usage is TRBJ2-5; D call uncertain. V lost 7 bases and J lost 2, with 8 bases in between. Germline-derived CDR1 and CDR2 are SEHNR and FQNEAQ (reference sequence). The length of the CDR3 is 12 residues. Full variable domain (outside the CDR3, taken from reference TRBV7-9 and TRBJ2-5): DTGVSQNPRHKITKRGQNVTFRCDPISEHNRLYWYRQTLGQGPEFLTYFQNEAQLEKSRLLSDRFSAERPKGSFSTLEIQRTEQGDSAMYLCASTWSQETQYFGPGTRLLVL.

The chain has TRBV18 and TRBJ1-4; a possible D gene is TRBD1 (5 bases). Germline V gene sequence: CDR1 KGHSH, CDR2 LQKENI. CDR3 length: 16 amino acids. Trimming removed 4 bases at V and 0 bases at J, with 12 bases between. CDR3 sequence: CASSQFDSATNEKLFF. In nucleotides, the CDR3 is TGTGCCAGCTCACAATTCGACAGCGCAACTAATGAAAAACTGTTTTTT.

The V call is TRBV6-1, the J call TRBJ1-2, with 8 bases aligning to TRBD1. Trimming took 6 bases from V and 4 from J; bases not matched to a gene: 10. This CDR3 spans 15 amino acids. Germline V CDR1 and CDR2: MNHNS, SASEGT. The CDR3 DNA reads as TGTGCCAGCAGCCCGGACGGACAGGGCGGCTATGGCTACACCTTC. This codes for CASSPDGQGGYGYTF.

This chain links TRBV19 with TRBJ2-1; D is perhaps TRBD2 (5 bases). This CDR3 is 15 amino acids long. Per germline, CDR1 LNHDA and CDR2 SQIVND (reference sequence). V lost 1 base to trimming and J lost 4 bases, with 11 bases between them. CDR3 sequence (DNA): TGTGCCAGTAGTATAGGCTTCGGACTGTACAATGAGCAGTTCTTC. Its protein product is CASSIGFGLYNEQFF.

This clone was found a few times. The chain carries TRBV29-1 and TRBJ2-2, with D perhaps TRBD2 (6 bases). V lost 4 bases to trimming and J lost 8 bases, with 14 bases between them. This CDR3 contains 13 residues. The germline CDR1 and CDR2 sequences are SQVTM and ANQGSEA. CDR3 nucleotide sequence: TGCAGCGTTGGGAGGAGGGAGTCAGGGGAGCTGTTTTTT. Protein sequence: CSVGRRESGELFF.

This clone was seen a few times. J is TRBJ2-7 and V is TRBV5-1; TRBD2 matches at 7 bases. Germline lookup yields CDR1 SGHRS and CDR2 YFSETQ. V gave up 4 bases and J gave up 0 bases; unmatched junction bases: 7. This CDR3 comprises 15 residues. This CDR3 is CASSPGRGSSYEQYF. The CDR3 DNA follows: TGCGCCAGCAGCCCAGGACGCGGGAGCTCCTACGAGCAGTACTTC.

This clone turned up a few times. The chain combines TRBV5-1 with TRBJ1-2; TRBD1 matches 7 bases. This CDR3 has 16 residues. J gave up 3 bases and V 2 bases, and 10 bases lay outside the gene matches. Germline V CDR1 and CDR2: SGHRS, YFSETQ. The CDR3 DNA reads as TGCGCCAGCAGCTTTACAGGGGCAAGGGTCGACTATGGCTACACCTTC. Amino acid sequence: CASSFTGARVDYGYTF.

The chain links TRBV7-8 to TRBJ2-2, with 8 bases matching TRBD1. CDR3 length: 16 residues. Germline CDR1 SGHVS, CDR2 FQNEAQ. The trim removed 3 bases at V and 6 bases at J, leaving 9 bases unmatched. The CDR3 sequence is CASSLAGGGLSGELFF. Written as DNA, the CDR3 is TGTGCCAGCAGCTTGGCAGGGGGCGGGTTATCCGGGGAGCTGTTTTTT.

The CDR3 reads CASSFQAGSYEQYF. CDR3 coding DNA: TGTGCCAGCAGCTTTCAGGCGGGGTCCTACGAGCAGTACTTC. V usage is TRBV13 and J usage is TRBJ2-7; possibly TRBD2 for D (6 bases). The germline CDR1 and CDR2 sequences are PRHDT and FYEKMQ (reference sequence). Deletions cut 3 bases from V and 1 base from J, with 10 bases between. CDR3 length: 14 amino acids.

The rearrangement uses TRBV11-3 and TRBJ2-3; a weak D match, TRBD2 (7 bases). With 3 bases removed from V and 5 bases from J, the gap between germline ends came to 15 bases. The germline gives CDR1 SGHNT, CDR2 YENEEA. The CDR3 loop spans 15 amino acids. The CDR3 nucleotides read TGTGCCAGCAGCTTGGGGGGGCCCGTGCGAGATACGCAGTATTTT. Encoded protein: CASSLGGPVRDTQYF.

This chain connects TRBV10-3 to TRBJ2-7, with 14 bases fitting TRBD2. The CDR3 has 17 amino acids. V lost 1 base and J lost 6; bases outside the gene matches: 8. Per the germline V gene, CDR1 is ENHRY and CDR2 is SYGVKD. The CDR3: CAISEYGLAGGGGEQYF. The CDR3 DNA sequence: TGTGCCATCAGTGAGTACGGACTAGCGGGAGGTGGAGGCGAGCAGTACTTC.

The chain carries TRBV6-1 and TRBJ1-1; D is perhaps TRBD1 (5 bases). The CDR3 totals 13 residues. V lost 7 bases to trimming and J lost 1 base, with 10 bases between them. Per germline, CDR1 MNHNS and CDR2 SASEGT. CDR3 loop: CASISGQNTEAFF. CDR3 bases: TGTGCCAGCATTTCTGGACAGAACACTGAAGCTTTCTTT.

The rearrangement joins TRBV27 to TRBJ2-7; TRBD2 aligns across 8 bases. Losses at the gene ends were 4 bases for V and 1 base for J; bases not matched to a gene: 9. CDR1 is MNHEY and CDR2 is SMNVEV in the germline V gene (reference sequence). This CDR3 spans 16 amino acids. CDR3 amino acids: CASSSFTSGASYEQYF. In DNA, the CDR3 is TGTGCCAGCAGTTCCTTTACTAGCGGTGCGTCCTACGAGCAGTACTTC.

V is TRBV5-1 and J is TRBJ1-6, with 9 bases fitting TRBD1. Germline lookup yields CDR1 SGHRS and CDR2 YFSETQ. This CDR3 region has 16 residues. The ends lost 4 bases at V and 10 bases at J; junction bases unmatched: 12. The DNA of the CDR3 is TGCGCCAGCAGCCCCCGGGACAGGGAAGGTCAATCACCCCTCCACTTT. Translation: CASSPRDREGQSPLHF.

The rearrangement links TRBV15 to TRBJ1-2; D may be TRBD1 (6 bases). Germline-derived CDR1 and CDR2 are LNHNV and YYDKDF (reference sequence). V lost 1 base to trimming and J lost 2 bases, with 17 bases between them. The CDR3 has 17 amino acids. The CDR3 loop reads CATSRARGGHINYGYTF. The CDR3 DNA reads TGTGCCACCAGCAGAGCGCGGGGGGGACACATAAACTATGGCTACACCTTC.